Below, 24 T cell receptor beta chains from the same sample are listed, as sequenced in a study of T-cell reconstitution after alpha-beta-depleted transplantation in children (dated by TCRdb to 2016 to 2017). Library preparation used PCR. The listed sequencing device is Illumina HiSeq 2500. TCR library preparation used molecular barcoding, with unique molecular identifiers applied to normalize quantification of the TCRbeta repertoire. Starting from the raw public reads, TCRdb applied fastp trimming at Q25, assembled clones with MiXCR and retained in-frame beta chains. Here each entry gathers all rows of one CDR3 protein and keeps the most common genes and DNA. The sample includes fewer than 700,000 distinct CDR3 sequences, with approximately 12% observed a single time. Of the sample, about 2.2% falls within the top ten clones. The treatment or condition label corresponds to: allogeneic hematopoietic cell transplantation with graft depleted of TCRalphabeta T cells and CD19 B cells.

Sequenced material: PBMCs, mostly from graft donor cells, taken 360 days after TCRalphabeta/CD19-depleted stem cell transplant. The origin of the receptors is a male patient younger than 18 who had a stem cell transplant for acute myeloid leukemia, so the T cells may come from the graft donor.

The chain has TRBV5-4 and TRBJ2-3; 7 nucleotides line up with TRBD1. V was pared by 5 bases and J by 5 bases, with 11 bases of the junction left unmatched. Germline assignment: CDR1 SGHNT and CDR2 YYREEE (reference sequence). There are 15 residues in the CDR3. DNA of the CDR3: TGTGCCAGCAGTTTGACAGGGAAAGTGGGAGATACGCAGTATTTT. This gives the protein CASSLTGKVGDTQYF.

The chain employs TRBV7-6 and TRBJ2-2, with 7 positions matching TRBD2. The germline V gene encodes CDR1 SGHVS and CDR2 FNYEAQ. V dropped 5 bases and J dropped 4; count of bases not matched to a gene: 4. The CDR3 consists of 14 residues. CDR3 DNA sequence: TGTGCCAGCAGCCGGGGGGTCCTCACCGGGGAGCTGTTTTTT. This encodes CASSRGVLTGELFF.

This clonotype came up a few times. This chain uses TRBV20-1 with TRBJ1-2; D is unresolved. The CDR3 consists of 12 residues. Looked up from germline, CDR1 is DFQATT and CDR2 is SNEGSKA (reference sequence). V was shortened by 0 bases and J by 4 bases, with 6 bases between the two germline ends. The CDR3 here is CSARDRPYGYTF. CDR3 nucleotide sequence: TGCAGTGCTAGAGACAGGCCCTATGGCTACACCTTC.

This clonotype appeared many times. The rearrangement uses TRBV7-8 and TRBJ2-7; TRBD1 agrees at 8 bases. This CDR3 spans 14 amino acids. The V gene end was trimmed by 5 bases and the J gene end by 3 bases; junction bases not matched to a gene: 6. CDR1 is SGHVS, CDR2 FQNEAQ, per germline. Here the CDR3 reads CASSLRTGLYEQYV. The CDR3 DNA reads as TGTGCCAGCAGCCTGCGGACAGGGCTCTACGAGCAGTACGTC.

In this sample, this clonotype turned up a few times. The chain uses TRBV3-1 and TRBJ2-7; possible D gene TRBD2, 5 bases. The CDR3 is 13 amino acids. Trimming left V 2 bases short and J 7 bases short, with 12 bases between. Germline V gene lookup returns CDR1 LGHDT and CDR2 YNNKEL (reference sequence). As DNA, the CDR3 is TGTGCCAGCAGCCAAAATCGCGGGCCTGAGCAGTACTTC. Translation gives CASSQNRGPEQYF.

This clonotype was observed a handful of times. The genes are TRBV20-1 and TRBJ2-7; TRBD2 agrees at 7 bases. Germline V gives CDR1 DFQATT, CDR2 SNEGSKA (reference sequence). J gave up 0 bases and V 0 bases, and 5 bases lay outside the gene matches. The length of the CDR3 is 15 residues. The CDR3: CSARDASGSSYEQYF. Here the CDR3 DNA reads TGCAGTGCTAGAGATGCTAGCGGCAGCTCCTACGAGCAGTACTTC.

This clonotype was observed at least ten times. CDR3 nucleotide sequence: TGTGCCAGCAGGTGGACTAGCGGGACAAATGAGCAGTTCTTC. Translation gives CASRWTSGTNEQFF. The chain links TRBV28 to TRBJ2-1; 12 nucleotides match TRBD2. The CDR3 totals 14 residues. Germline values: CDR1 MDHEN, CDR2 SYDVKM. V lost 6 bases to trimming and J lost 7 bases; unmatched junction nucleotides: 4.

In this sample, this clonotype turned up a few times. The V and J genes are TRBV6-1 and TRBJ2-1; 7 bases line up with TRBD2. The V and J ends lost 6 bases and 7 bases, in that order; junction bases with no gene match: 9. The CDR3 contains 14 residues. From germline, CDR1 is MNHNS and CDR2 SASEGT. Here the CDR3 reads CASRWASGGNEQFF. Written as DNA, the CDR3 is TGTGCCAGCAGGTGGGCTAGCGGAGGGAATGAGCAGTTCTTC.

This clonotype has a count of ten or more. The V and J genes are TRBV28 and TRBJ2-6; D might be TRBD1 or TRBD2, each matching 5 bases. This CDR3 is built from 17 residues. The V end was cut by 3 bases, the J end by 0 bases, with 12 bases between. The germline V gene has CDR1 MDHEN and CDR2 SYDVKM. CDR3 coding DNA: TGTGCCAGCAGTTTTATCTCAGGGACCTCTGGGGCCAACGTCCTGACTTTC. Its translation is CASSFISGTSGANVLTF.

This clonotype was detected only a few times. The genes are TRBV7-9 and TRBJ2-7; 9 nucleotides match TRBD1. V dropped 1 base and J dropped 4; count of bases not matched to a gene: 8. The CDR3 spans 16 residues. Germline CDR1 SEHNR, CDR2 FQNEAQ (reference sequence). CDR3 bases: TGTGCCAGCAGCTTAGTATTATCCGGGACAGGGTACGAGCAGTACTTC. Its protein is CASSLVLSGTGYEQYF.

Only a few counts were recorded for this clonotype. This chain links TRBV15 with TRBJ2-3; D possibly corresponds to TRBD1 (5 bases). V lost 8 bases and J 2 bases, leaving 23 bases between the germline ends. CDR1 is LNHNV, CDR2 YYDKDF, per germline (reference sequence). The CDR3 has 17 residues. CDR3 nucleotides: TGTGCCACCTCGTTCAGGGTGGAGATCAGGACCACAGATACGCAGTATTTT. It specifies CATSFRVEIRTTDTQYF.

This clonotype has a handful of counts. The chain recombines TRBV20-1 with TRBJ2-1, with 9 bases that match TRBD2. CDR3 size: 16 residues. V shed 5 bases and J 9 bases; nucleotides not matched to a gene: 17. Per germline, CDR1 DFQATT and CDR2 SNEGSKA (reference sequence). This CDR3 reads CSAEGTGTSPRGEQFF. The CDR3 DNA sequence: TGCAGTGCTGAGGGGACCGGGACTAGCCCTAGGGGTGAGCAGTTCTTC.

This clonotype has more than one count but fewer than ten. The CDR3: CASGFNPDEQYF. In DNA form, the CDR3 reads TGTGCTAGTGGTTTCAACCCGGACGAGCAGTACTTC. The chain combines TRBV12-5 with TRBJ2-7; the D is unclear. CDR1 is LGHNT, CDR2 FRNRAP, per germline. The CDR3 runs 12 residues. Trimming took 3 bases from V and 5 from J, leaving 8 bases between them.

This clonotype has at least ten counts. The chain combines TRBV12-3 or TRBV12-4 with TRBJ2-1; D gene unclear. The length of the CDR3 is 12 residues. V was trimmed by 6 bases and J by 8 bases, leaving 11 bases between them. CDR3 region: CASRFGRDEQFF. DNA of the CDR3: TGTGCCAGCAGGTTCGGTCGGGATGAGCAGTTCTTC.

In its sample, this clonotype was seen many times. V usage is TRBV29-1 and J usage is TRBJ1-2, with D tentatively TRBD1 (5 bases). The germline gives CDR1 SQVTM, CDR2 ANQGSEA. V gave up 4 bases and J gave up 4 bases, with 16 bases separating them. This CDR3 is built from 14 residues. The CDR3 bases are TGCAGCGTTGTGGGGCTCCCCGAGGGCTATGGCTACACCTTC. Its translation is CSVVGLPEGYGYTF.

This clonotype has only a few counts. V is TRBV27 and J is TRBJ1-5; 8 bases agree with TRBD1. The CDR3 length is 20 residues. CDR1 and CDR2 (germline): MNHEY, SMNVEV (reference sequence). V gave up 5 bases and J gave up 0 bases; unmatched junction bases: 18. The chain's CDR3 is CASSQMNAGTGFYSNQPQHF. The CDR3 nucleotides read TGTGCCAGCAGTCAGATGAACGCCGGGACAGGATTCTATAGCAATCAGCCCCAGCATTTT.

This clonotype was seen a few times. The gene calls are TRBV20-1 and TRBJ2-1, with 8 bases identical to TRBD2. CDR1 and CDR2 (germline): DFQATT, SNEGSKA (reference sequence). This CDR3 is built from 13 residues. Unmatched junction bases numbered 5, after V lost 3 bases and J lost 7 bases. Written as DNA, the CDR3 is TGCAGTGCTAGCGGGCGGGAGGCTAATGAGCAGTTCTTC. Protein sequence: CSASGREANEQFF.

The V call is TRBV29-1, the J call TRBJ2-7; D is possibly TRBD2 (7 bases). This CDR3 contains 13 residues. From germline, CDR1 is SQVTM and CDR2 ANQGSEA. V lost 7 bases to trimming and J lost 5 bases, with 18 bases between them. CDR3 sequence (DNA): TGCAGCGCCCGTTGGGGCGGGGGCAACGAGCAGTACTTC. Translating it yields CSARWGGGNEQYF.

The CDR3 spells CASSRGTSGNNEQFF. The CDR3 nucleotides read TGTGCCAGCAGCAGGGGGACTAGCGGGAACAATGAGCAGTTCTTC. This sequence joins TRBV12-3 or TRBV12-4 and TRBJ2-1; 13 bases line up with TRBD2. The CDR3 is made up of 15 amino acids. Trimming removed 6 bases from V and 5 bases from J; junction bases left unmatched: 4.

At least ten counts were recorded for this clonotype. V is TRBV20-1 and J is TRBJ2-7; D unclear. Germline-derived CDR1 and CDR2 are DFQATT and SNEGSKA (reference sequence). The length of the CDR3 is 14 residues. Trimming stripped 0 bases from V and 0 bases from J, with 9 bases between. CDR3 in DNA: TGCAGTGCTAGAGACCCTCGCAGCTCCTACGAGCAGTACTTC. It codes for CSARDPRSSYEQYF.

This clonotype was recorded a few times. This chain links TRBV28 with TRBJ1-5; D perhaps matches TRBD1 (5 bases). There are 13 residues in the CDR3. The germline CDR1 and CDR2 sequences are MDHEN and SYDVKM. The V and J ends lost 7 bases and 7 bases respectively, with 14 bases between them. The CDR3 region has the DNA TGTGCCAGCACGATGGGGTGGGGGCAGCCCCAGCATTTT. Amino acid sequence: CASTMGWGQPQHF.

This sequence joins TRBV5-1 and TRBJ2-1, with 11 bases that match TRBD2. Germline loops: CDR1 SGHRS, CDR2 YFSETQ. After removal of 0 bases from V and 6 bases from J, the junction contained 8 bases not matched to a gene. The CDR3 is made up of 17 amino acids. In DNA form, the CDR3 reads TGCGCCAGCAGCTTGGTGGTTAGCGGGAGGGCCGCCAATGAGCAGTTCTTC. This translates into CASSLVVSGRAANEQFF.

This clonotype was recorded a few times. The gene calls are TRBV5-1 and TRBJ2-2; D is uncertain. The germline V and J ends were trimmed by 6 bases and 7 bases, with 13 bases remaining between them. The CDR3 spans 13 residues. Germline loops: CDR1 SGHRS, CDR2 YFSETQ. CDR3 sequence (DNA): TGCGCCAGCACCCAATCCTTGATCGGGGAGCTGTTTTTT. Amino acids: CASTQSLIGELFF.

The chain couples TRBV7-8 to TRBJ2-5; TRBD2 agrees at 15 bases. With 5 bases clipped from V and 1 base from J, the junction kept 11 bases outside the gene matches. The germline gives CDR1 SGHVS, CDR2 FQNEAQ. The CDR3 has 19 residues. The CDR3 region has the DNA TGTGCCAGCAGCCCATGGACTAGCGGGAGGGGGCACCTCCAAGAGACCCAGTACTTC. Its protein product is CASSPWTSGRGHLQETQYF.